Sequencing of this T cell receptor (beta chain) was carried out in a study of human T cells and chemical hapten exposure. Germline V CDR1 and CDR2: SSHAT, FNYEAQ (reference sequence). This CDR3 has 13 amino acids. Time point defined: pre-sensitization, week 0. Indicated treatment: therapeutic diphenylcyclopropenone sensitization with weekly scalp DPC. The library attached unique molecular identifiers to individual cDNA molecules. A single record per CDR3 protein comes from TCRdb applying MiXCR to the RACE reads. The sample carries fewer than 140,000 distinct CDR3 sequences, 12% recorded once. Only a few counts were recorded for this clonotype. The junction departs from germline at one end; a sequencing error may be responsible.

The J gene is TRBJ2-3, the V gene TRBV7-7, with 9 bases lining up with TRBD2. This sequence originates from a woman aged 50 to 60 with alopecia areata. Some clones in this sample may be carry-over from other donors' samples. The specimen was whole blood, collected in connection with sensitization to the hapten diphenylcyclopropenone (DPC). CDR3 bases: TGTGCTAGCAGCCCTAGCGGGGCGGGAACGCAGTATTTT. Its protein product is CASSPSGAGTQYF.